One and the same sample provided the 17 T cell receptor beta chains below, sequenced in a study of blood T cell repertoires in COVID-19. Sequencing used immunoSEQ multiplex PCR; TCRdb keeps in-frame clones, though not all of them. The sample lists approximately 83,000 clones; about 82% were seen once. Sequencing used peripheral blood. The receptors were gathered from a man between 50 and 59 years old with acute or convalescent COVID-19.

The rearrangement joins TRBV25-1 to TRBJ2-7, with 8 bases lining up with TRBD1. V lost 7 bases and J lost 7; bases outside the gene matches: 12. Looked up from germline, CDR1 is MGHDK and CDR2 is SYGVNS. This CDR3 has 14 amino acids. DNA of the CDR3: TGTGCCAGCACCTGGACAGGGCATCTTGGGGAGCAGTACTTC. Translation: CASTWTGHLGEQYF.

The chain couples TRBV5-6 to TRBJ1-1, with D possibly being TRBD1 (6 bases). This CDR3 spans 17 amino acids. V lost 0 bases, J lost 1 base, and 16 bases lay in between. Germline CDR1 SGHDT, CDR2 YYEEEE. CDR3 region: CASSLVGVGGQNTEAFF. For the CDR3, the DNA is TGTGCCAGCAGCTTGGTAGGAGTGGGGGGGCAGAACACTGAAGCTTTCTTT.

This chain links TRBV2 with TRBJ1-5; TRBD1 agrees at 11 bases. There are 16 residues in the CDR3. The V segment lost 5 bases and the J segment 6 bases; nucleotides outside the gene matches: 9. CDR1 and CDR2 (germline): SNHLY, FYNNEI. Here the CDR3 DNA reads TGTGCCAGCAGTTCCACCGGGACAGGGGGAAGTCAGCCCCAGCATTTT. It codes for CASSSTGTGGSQPQHF.

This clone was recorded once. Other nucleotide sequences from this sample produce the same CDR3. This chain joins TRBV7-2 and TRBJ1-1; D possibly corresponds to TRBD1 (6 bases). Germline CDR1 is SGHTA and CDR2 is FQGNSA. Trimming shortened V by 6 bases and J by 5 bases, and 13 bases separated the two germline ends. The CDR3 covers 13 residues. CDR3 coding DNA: TGTGCCAGCAGAACACAGGGTGCTACTGAAGCTTTCTTT. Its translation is CASRTQGATEAFF.

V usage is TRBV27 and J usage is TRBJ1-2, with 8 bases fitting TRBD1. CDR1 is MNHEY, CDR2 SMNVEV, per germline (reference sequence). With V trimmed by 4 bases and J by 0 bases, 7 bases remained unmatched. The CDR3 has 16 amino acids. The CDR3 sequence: CASSSTGVDANYGYTF. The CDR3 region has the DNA TGTGCCAGCAGTTCGACAGGGGTCGATGCTAACTATGGCTACACCTTC.

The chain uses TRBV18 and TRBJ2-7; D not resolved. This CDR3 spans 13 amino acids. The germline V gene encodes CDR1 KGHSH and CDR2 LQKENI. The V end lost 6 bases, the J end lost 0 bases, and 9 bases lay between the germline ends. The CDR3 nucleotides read TGTGCCAGCTCCCAACTTAGCTCCTACGAGCAGTACTTC. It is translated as CASSQLSSYEQYF.

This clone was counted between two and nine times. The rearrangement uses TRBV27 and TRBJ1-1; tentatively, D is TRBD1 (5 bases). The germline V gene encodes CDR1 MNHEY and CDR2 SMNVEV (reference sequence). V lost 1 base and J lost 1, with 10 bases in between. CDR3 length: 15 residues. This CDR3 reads CASSLWGLGNTEAFF. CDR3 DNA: TGTGCCAGCAGTTTATGGGGCCTCGGGAACACTGAAGCTTTCTTT.

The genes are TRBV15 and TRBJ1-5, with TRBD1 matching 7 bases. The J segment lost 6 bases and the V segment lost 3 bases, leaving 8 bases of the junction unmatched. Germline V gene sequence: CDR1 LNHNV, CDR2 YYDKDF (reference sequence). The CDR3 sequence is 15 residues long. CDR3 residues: CATSSRDRDRQPQHF. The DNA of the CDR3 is TGTGCCACCAGCAGTCGTGACAGGGATCGTCAGCCCCAGCATTTT.

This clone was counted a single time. CDR3 in DNA: TGCGCCAGCAGCCCCAACACCGGGACTAGCGGGAGGCAGGCGACCCAGTACTTC. This encodes CASSPNTGTSGRQATQYF. The chain couples TRBV5-1 to TRBJ2-5, with 15 bases matching TRBD2. The junction had 14 bases not matched to a gene; V was cut back by 4 bases and J by 7 bases. The V gene's germline CDR1 is SGHRS and CDR2 YFSETQ. The CDR3 runs to 18 residues.

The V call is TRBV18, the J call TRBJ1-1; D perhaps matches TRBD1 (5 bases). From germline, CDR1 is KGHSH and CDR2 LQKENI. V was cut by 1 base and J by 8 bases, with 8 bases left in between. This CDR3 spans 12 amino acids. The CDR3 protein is CASSPQGKEAFF. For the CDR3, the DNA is TGTGCCAGCTCACCACAGGGGAAGGAAGCTTTCTTT.

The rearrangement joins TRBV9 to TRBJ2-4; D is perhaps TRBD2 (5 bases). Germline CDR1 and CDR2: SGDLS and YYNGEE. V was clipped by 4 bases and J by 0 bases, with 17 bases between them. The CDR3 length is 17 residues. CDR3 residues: CASSPTIDTLAKNIQYF. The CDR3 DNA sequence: TGTGCCAGCAGCCCGACTATCGACACGCTAGCCAAAAACATTCAGTACTTC.

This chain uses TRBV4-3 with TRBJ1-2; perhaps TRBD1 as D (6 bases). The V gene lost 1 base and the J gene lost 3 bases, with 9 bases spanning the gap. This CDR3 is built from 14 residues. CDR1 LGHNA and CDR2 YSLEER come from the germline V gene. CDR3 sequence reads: CASSQGQEYYGYTF. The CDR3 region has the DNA TGCGCCAGCAGCCAAGGACAGGAGTACTATGGCTACACCTTC.

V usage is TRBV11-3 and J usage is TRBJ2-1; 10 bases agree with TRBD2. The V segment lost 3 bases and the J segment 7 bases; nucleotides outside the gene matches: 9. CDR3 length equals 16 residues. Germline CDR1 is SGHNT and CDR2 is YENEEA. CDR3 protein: CASSFHIAGGPNEQFF. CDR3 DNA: TGTGCCAGCAGCTTTCACATAGCGGGAGGTCCGAATGAGCAGTTCTTC.

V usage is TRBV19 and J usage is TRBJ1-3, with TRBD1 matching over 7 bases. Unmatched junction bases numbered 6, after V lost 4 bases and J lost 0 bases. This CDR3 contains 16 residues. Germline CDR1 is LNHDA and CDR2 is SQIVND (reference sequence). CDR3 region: CASSKTGSHSGNTIYF. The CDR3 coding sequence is TGTGCCAGTAGTAAGACAGGGTCCCACTCTGGAAACACCATATATTTT.

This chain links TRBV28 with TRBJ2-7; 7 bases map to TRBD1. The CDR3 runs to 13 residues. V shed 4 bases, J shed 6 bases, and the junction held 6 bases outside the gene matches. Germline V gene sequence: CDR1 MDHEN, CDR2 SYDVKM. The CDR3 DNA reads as TGTGCCAGCAGTTCTTCATCAGGGGGCGAGCAGTACTTC. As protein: CASSSSSGGEQYF.

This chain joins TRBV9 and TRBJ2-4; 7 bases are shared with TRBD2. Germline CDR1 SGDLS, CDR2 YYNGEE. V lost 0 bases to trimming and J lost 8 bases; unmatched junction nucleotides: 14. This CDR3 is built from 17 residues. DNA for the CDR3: TGTGCCAGCAGCGTAGGTGCGGGAGAGGAGGGATGGGACATTCAGTACTTC. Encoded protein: CASSVGAGEEGWDIQYF.

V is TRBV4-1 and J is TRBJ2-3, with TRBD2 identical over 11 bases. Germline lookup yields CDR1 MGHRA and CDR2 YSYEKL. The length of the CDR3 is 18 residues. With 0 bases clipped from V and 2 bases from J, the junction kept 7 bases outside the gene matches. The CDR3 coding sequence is TGCGCCAGCAGCCAAGATTACCGTAGCGGGAGGGACACAGATACGCAGTATTTT. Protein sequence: CASSQDYRSGRDTDTQYF.